These T cell receptor beta chains were read from a single sample in a study of T cells in Graves' hyperthyroidism and ophthalmopathy. One entry per CDR3 protein results from TCRdb running MiXCR on the multiplex PCR reads. This table holds 300,000 or so distinct CDR3 sequences, about 15% found once. Sequenced sample: blood. All receptors derive from a man in his thirties or forties with Graves' hyperthyroidism. Both conserved end residues are part of each CDR3. Each record gives: D gene, J gene, V gene, clone size, CDR3 DNA, CDR3 protein. A D gene is named only where the DNA matches it firmly. Clone size appears in some rows only: once, few, many, or a class for an expanded clone.

D: TRBD2; J: TRBJ2-7; V: TRBV30; size: many; DNA: TGTGCCTGGAGTGATCCGGCGGGAGTCACCTACGAGCAGTACTTC; CDR3: CAWSDPAGVTYEQYF
D: TRBD2; J: TRBJ2-7; V: TRBV7-8; size: many; DNA: TGTGCCAGCAGTCCGGGACTAGCGGGATCCCTAACTAATTACGAGCAGTACTTC; CDR3: CASSPGLAGSLTNYEQYF
D: TRBD2; J: TRBJ2-2; V: TRBV7-3; size: NA; DNA: TGTGCCAGCAGTATTTACGACCTAGCGGGAGCTGGGGAGCTGTTTTTT; CDR3: CASSIYDLAGAGELFF
D: NA; J: TRBJ1-3; V: TRBV7-2; size: NA; DNA: TGTGCCTCAAAGGGAGGGGTCTCTGGAAACACCATATATTTT; CDR3: CASKGGVSGNTIYF
D: NA; J: TRBJ2-1; V: TRBV24-1; size: many; DNA: TGTGCCACCAGTGATTCCCCCCCACAGGGAAGCTCCTACAATGAGCAGTTCTTC; CDR3: CATSDSPPQGSSYNEQFF
D: TRBD2; J: TRBJ2-1; V: TRBV12-3/TRBV12-4; size: many; DNA: TGTGCCAGCATAGGCGGGAGACACAATGAGCAGTTCTTC; CDR3: CASIGGRHNEQFF
D: NA; J: TRBJ1-2; V: TRBV20-1; size: few; DNA: TGCAGTGCTAGAGATGAAAGGGGGGGCGCGGAGGGCTACACCTTC; CDR3: CSARDERGGAEGYTF
D: NA; J: TRBJ2-7; V: TRBV6-1; size: NA; DNA: TGTGCCAGCAGTCTATTTCTCTCGAGGGCCGAGCAGTACTTC; CDR3: CASSLFLSRAEQYF
D: TRBD2; J: TRBJ2-7; V: TRBV20-1; size: many; DNA: TGCAGTGCTAGATCTTTAGCGGGTTACGGGGGCGAGCAGTACTTC; CDR3: CSARSLAGYGGEQYF
D: NA; J: TRBJ2-3; V: TRBV9; size: NA; DNA: TGTGCCAGCAGCGTAGGAGGTAGCGGATCAATAAATACGCAGTATTTT; CDR3: CASSVGGSGSINTQYF
D: TRBD2; J: TRBJ2-3; V: TRBV12-3/TRBV12-4; size: many; DNA: TGTGCCAGCAGGAAAGGGACTAGCGGGAGGGATACGCAGTATTTT; CDR3: CASRKGTSGRDTQYF
D: TRBD1; J: TRBJ1-6; V: TRBV20-1; size: NA; DNA: TGCAGTGCTAGGGACTTCACAGGGGGCGCTTATTCACCCCTCCACTTT; CDR3: CSARDFTGGAYSPLHF
D: TRBD1; J: TRBJ2-1; V: TRBV7-6; size: NA; DNA: TGTGCCAGCAGCGCCTCCGGGACAGACTACAATGAGCAGTTCTTC; CDR3: CASSASGTDYNEQFF
D: NA; J: TRBJ2-7; V: TRBV11-1; size: NA; DNA: TGTGCCAGCAGCTTCAGATGGGACTCTCGGGACGAGCAGTACTTC; CDR3: CASSFRWDSRDEQYF
D: NA; J: TRBJ1-2; V: TRBV30; size: many; DNA: TGTGCCTGGAGTCGGCTTAACTATGGCTACACCTTC; CDR3: CAWSRLNYGYTF
D: NA; J: TRBJ1-2; V: TRBV2; size: few; DNA: TGTGCCAGCAGTGAAGAGAGGGAAACGGATGGCTACACCTTC; CDR3: CASSEERETDGYTF
D: NA; J: TRBJ2-7; V: TRBV9; size: NA; DNA: TGTGCCAGCAGCGTAGTGGACGGCACCTACGAGCAGTACTTC; CDR3: CASSVVDGTYEQYF
D: NA; J: TRBJ2-4; V: TRBV7-2; size: NA; DNA: TGTGCCAGCAGCCCTCGGACAGCTATTCAGTACTTC; CDR3: CASSPRTAIQYF
D: NA; J: TRBJ2-5; V: TRBV7-9; size: many; DNA: TGTGCCAGCAGCTTAGGAGCAGGATTGATGGGGGAGACCCAGTACTTC; CDR3: CASSLGAGLMGETQYF
D: NA; J: TRBJ2-7; V: TRBV20-1; size: many; DNA: TGCAGTGCTAGTCCTCTCGGGGTAACCTACGAGCAGTACTTC; CDR3: CSASPLGVTYEQYF
D: NA; J: TRBJ2-5; V: TRBV20-1; size: many; DNA: TGCAGTGCTAAGTGGGAGGCCCTCCAAGAGACCCAGTACTTC; CDR3: CSAKWEALQETQYF
D: TRBD1; J: TRBJ2-2; V: TRBV24-1; size: NA; DNA: TGTGCCACCAGTGATTTGAGGGGGCGGGACACCGGGGAGCTGTTTTTT; CDR3: CATSDLRGRDTGELFF
D: TRBD1; J: TRBJ2-3; V: TRBV6-1; size: few; DNA: TGTGCCAGCAGATTTAACCGGGACAGGGGGCCGGTGGATACGCAGTATTTT; CDR3: CASRFNRDRGPVDTQYF
D: NA; J: TRBJ2-1; V: TRBV7-9; size: many; DNA: TGTGCCAGCAGCTTAGCGGGTGGGCGGAGCTCCTACAATGAGCAGTTCTTC; CDR3: CASSLAGGRSSYNEQFF
D: NA; J: TRBJ1-2; V: TRBV7-2; size: NA; DNA: TGTGCCAGCAGCTTATCGGTTGGCTACACCTTC; CDR3: CASSLSVGYTF
D: TRBD1; J: TRBJ1-1; V: TRBV5-8; size: many; DNA: TGTGCCAGCAGCCGGGACAGGGGAACGAACACTGAAGCTTTCTTT; CDR3: CASSRDRGTNTEAFF
D: NA; J: TRBJ2-7; V: TRBV5-1; size: many; DNA: TGCGCCAGCAGCTTGGGCGGCTTTGGTTACGAGCAGTACTTC; CDR3: CASSLGGFGYEQYF
D: NA; J: TRBJ1-3; V: TRBV15; size: NA; DNA: TGTGCCACCAGCAGAGAGACCGCTGGAAACACCATATATTTT; CDR3: CATSRETAGNTIYF
D: TRBD2; J: TRBJ2-2; V: TRBV5-1; size: few; DNA: TGCGCCAGCGATCCGGGACTAGCGGGGCTCACCGGGGAGCTGTTTTTT; CDR3: CASDPGLAGLTGELFF
D: NA; J: TRBJ1-6; V: TRBV20-1; size: NA; DNA: TGCAGTGCTAGAGAGGCAGGACATTATAATTCACCCCTCCACTTT; CDR3: CSAREAGHYNSPLHF
D: NA; J: TRBJ2-2; V: TRBV5-5; size: NA; DNA: TGTGCCAGCAGCGTGGGATCGAGAGCCGGGGAGCTGTTTTTT; CDR3: CASSVGSRAGELFF
D: NA; J: TRBJ1-1; V: TRBV7-2; size: few; DNA: TGTGCCAGCAGCTTTTTCCCCCTCGCCACTGAAGCTTTCTTT; CDR3: CASSFFPLATEAFF
D: TRBD1; J: TRBJ1-1; V: TRBV29-1; size: NA; DNA: TGCAGCGGTTCCAGGGGGCGGGACACTGAAGCTTTCTTT; CDR3: CSGSRGRDTEAFF
D: NA; J: TRBJ2-7; V: TRBV12-3/TRBV12-4; size: many; DNA: TGTGCCAGCAGTCTTACCGGGACATCCTCCTACGAGCAGTACTTC; CDR3: CASSLTGTSSYEQYF
D: NA; J: TRBJ2-7; V: TRBV5-1; size: many; DNA: TGCGCCAGTGTCCCCCAGAGTGGAATCTTTACGGGCTACGAGCAGTACTTC; CDR3: CASVPQSGIFTGYEQYF
D: NA; J: TRBJ2-3; V: TRBV6-2/TRBV6-3; size: many; DNA: TGTGCCAGCAGTTCACCGGGAGATACGCAGTATTTT; CDR3: CASSSPGDTQYF
D: TRBD1; J: TRBJ2-7; V: TRBV29-1; size: few; DNA: TGCAGCGTCGGGACAGGGGGTCGAAACGAGCAGTACTTC; CDR3: CSVGTGGRNEQYF
D: TRBD1; J: TRBJ2-1; V: TRBV7-3; size: many; DNA: TGTGCCAGCAGAACGACCGGGACAGGGTTTGGTGAGCAGTTCTTC; CDR3: CASRTTGTGFGEQFF
D: NA; J: TRBJ2-5; V: TRBV10-3; size: few; DNA: TGTGCCATCAGTGCCGGGGCGGACGAGACCCAGTACTTC; CDR3: CAISAGADETQYF
D: NA; J: TRBJ2-7; V: TRBV5-1; size: few; DNA: TGCGCCAGCAGCTTGGGAGTGGGCTACAAGCAGTACTTC; CDR3: CASSLGVGYKQYF
D: NA; J: TRBJ1-6; V: TRBV27; size: NA; DNA: TGTGCCAGCAGTGCCACCCCTTGGGGGTCACATAATTCACCCCTCCACTTT; CDR3: CASSATPWGSHNSPLHF
D: TRBD1; J: TRBJ1-5; V: TRBV19; size: many; DNA: TGTGCCAGTAGCGGACGCCGGGACAGGGCTTATCAGCCCCAGCATTTT; CDR3: CASSGRRDRAYQPQHF
D: NA; J: TRBJ1-2; V: TRBV7-9; size: few; DNA: TGTGCCAGCAGCCAACTCCGGGACATTAGTGGCTACACCTTC; CDR3: CASSQLRDISGYTF
D: TRBD1; J: TRBJ1-2; V: TRBV10-3; size: NA; DNA: TGTGCCACCCTCAATCGGACAGGGAATGGCTACACCTTC; CDR3: CATLNRTGNGYTF
D: TRBD1; J: TRBJ2-1; V: TRBV6-4; size: NA; DNA: TGTGCCAGCAGTGACGGGACAGGGGGCCTTGAGCAGTTCTTC; CDR3: CASSDGTGGLEQFF
D: NA; J: TRBJ2-7; V: TRBV10-2; size: few; DNA: TGCGCCAGCAAGATGGCTGGAGGGGACGCGCAGTACTTC; CDR3: CASKMAGGDAQYF
D: NA; J: TRBJ2-7; V: TRBV9; size: few; DNA: TGTGCCAGCAGCGTAGACGCTTTTAGCTCCTACGAGCAGTACTTC; CDR3: CASSVDAFSSYEQYF
D: NA; J: TRBJ1-6; V: TRBV30; size: NA; DNA: TGTGCCTGGAGTGTAACCAGGAATAATTCACCCCTCCACTTT; CDR3: CAWSVTRNNSPLHF
D: NA; J: TRBJ1-2; V: TRBV9; size: NA; DNA: TGTGCCAGCACCCCTTCCACAGTCTCCTATGGCTACACCTTC; CDR3: CASTPSTVSYGYTF